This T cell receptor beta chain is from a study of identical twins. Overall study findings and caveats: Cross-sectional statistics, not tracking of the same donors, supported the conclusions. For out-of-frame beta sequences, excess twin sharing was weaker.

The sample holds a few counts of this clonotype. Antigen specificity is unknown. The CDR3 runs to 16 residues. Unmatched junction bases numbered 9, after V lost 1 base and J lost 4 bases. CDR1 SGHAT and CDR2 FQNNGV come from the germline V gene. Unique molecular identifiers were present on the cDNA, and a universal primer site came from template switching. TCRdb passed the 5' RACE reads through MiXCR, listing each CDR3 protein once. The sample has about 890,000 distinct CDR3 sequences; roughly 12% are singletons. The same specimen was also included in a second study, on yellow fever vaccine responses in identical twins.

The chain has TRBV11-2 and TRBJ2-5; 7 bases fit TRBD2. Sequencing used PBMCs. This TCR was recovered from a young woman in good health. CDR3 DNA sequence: TGTGCCAGCAGCTTAGGGCCGACGGGGGGACTAGAGACCCAGTACTTC. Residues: CASSLGPTGGLETQYF.